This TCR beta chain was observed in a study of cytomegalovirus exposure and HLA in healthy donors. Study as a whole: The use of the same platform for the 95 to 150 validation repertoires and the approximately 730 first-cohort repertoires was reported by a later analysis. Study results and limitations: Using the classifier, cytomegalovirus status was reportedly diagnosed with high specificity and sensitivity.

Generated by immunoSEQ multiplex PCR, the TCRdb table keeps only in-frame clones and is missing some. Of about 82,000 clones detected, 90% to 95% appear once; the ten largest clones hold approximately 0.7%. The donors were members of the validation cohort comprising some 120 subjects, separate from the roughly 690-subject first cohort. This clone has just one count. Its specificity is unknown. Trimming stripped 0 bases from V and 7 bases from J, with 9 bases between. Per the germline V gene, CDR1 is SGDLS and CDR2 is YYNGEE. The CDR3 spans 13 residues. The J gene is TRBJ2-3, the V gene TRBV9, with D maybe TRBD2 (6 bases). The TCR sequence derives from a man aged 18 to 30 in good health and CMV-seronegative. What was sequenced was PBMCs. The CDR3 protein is CASSVEGRHTQYF. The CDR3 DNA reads TGTGCCAGCAGCGTAGAGGGGAGGCATACGCAGTATTTT.